A single sample is the source of the 15 T cell receptor beta chains below, sequenced in a study of PD-L1 blockade in urothelial cancer. Time point noted: pretreatment peripheral blood. The assay was immunoSEQ multiplex PCR, and TCRdb's table has in-frame clones only and misses some. This table holds tens of thousands of clones, 82% found once. Sequencing was performed on PBMCs, taken around atezolizumab (anti-PD-L1) treatment. These receptors originate from a man between 60 and 70 years old with urothelial cancer.

V usage is TRBV7-2 and J usage is TRBJ2-1, with TRBD2 matching over 11 bases. The V gene's germline CDR1 is SGHTA and CDR2 FQGNSA. The CDR3 has 15 residues. V lost 6 bases, J lost 7 bases, and 8 bases stayed unmatched. The DNA for the CDR3 is TGTGCCAGCAGTTATAGCGGGGGGGCGCGGAATGAGCAGTTCTTC. This sequence encodes CASSYSGGARNEQFF.

The chain employs TRBV7-9 and TRBJ1-6; TRBD1 is a possible D gene (6 bases). Germline values: CDR1 SEHNR, CDR2 FQNEAQ (reference sequence). V dropped 1 base and J dropped 7 bases, with 14 bases sitting between them. There are 16 residues in the CDR3. This CDR3 reads CASSLDRSRGNSPLHF. The CDR3 coding sequence is TGTGCCAGCAGCTTAGATCGGTCGAGGGGGAATTCACCCCTCCACTTT. The entire variable domain, with the rest obtained from reference TRBV7-9 and TRBJ1-6, is as follows: DTGVSQNPRHKITKRGQNVTFRCDPISEHNRLYWYRQTLGQGPEFLTYFQNEAQLEKSRLLSDRFSAERPKGSFSTLEIQRTEQGDSAMYLCASSLDRSRGNSPLHFGNGTRLTVT.

The table lists this clone with a few counts. The V call is TRBV19, the J call TRBJ1-2; 10 nucleotides agree with TRBD1. The CDR3 is 12 amino acids. The germline CDR1 and CDR2 sequences are LNHDA and SQIVND (reference sequence). Germline trimming cut 4 bases from V and 8 bases from J; bases unmatched to any gene: 1. As DNA, the CDR3 is TGTGCCAGTAGTAGACAGGGGGCCGGCTACACCTTC. Translation: CASSRQGAGYTF.

The chain joins TRBV15 to TRBJ2-1; TRBD1 matches at 9 bases. V was pared by 0 bases and J by 9 bases, with 6 bases of the junction left unmatched. Per the germline V gene, CDR1 is LNHNV and CDR2 is YYDKDF (reference sequence). The CDR3 runs 15 residues. The CDR3 sequence is CATSRDMGTGTEQFF. The CDR3 nucleotides read TGTGCCACCAGCAGAGATATGGGGACAGGGACTGAGCAGTTCTTC.

This chain links TRBV4-1 with TRBJ2-3; TRBD1 agrees at 8 bases. Trimming cost V 3 bases and J 1 base; bases outside gene matches: 6. Germline V gene sequence: CDR1 MGHRA, CDR2 YSYEKL. The CDR3 length is 16 residues. CDR3 sequence: CASSQGQVRGTDTQYF. CDR3 bases: TGCGCCAGCAGCCAGGGACAGGTTCGGGGCACAGATACGCAGTATTTT.

The chain uses TRBV5-4 and TRBJ1-5; D gene uncertain. Trimming left V 5 bases short and J 3 bases short, with 12 bases between. Germline V gives CDR1 SGHNT, CDR2 YYREEE (reference sequence). This CDR3 spans 14 amino acids. The CDR3 spells CASSPSGDNQPQHF. The CDR3 coding sequence is TGTGCCAGCAGTCCGAGCGGGGACAATCAGCCCCAGCATTTT.

The rearrangement links TRBV2 to TRBJ2-2, with TRBD1 matching 9 bases. Trimming at V came to 6 bases and at J to 4 bases, leaving 15 bases not matched to a gene. Germline V CDR1 and CDR2: SNHLY, FYNNEI. The CDR3 totals 18 residues. CDR3 amino acids: CASRGRRTGEAGTGELFF. The CDR3 DNA follows: TGTGCCAGCAGGGGCCGTCGGACAGGGGAAGCGGGCACCGGGGAGCTGTTTTTT.

This clone was seen a single time. J is TRBJ2-7 and V is TRBV2, with TRBD2 matching 10 bases. V lost 10 bases and J lost 2; bases outside the gene matches: 2. The CDR3 runs 12 residues. Germline V gene sequence: CDR1 SNHLY, CDR2 FYNNEI. The CDR3 DNA reads TGTGCCACTAGCGGGGGTACCTACGAGCAGTACTTC. Translated: CATSGGTYEQYF.

This chain uses TRBV27 with TRBJ2-7, with TRBD1 matching over 8 bases. Germline CDR1 MNHEY, CDR2 SMNVEV (reference sequence). This CDR3 is built from 14 residues. After removal of 4 bases from V and 7 bases from J, the junction contained 9 bases not matched to a gene. This chain's CDR3 is CASSSRQGRGEQYF. The DNA of the CDR3 is TGTGCCAGCAGTTCCAGACAGGGGAGAGGTGAGCAGTACTTC.

V gene TRBV7-2 combines with J gene TRBJ2-1, with 10 bases lining up with TRBD2. This CDR3 spans 14 amino acids. Germline-derived CDR1 and CDR2 are SGHTA and FQGNSA. The V segment lost 5 bases and the J segment 6 bases; nucleotides outside the gene matches: 4. The DNA for the CDR3 is TGTGCCAGCAGCAAGACTAGCGGGTCCAATGAGCAGTTCTTC. Translated, it gives CASSKTSGSNEQFF.

The J gene is TRBJ1-4, the V gene TRBV13; possible D gene TRBD1, 5 bases. Trimming took 4 bases from V and 2 from J, leaving 11 bases between them. From germline, CDR1 is PRHDT and CDR2 FYEKMQ (reference sequence). The CDR3 contains 15 residues. The CDR3 DNA follows: TGTGCCAGCAGCTCGCAGGGTTTGACTAATGAAAAACTGTTTTTT. It specifies CASSSQGLTNEKLFF.

V and J are TRBV27 and TRBJ2-2; TRBD2 might be the D (5 bases). CDR1 and CDR2 from the germline V gene are MNHEY and SMNVEV (reference sequence). With 3 bases removed from V and 6 bases from J, the gap between germline ends came to 11 bases. The CDR3 has 14 amino acids. CDR3 amino acids: CASSLGSGPGELFF. The CDR3 bases are TGTGCCAGCAGTTTGGGCAGCGGACCCGGGGAGCTGTTTTTT.

V is TRBV28 and J is TRBJ2-7; the match to TRBD1 covers 7 bases. The CDR3 is made up of 14 amino acids. Germline CDR1 MDHEN, CDR2 SYDVKM. J gave up 2 bases and V 7 bases, and 8 bases lay outside the gene matches. The CDR3 DNA reads TGTGCCAGCACAACCGGGACAGCCGCCTACGAGCAGTACTTC. It is translated as CASTTGTAAYEQYF. Full variable domain (rest looked up from reference TRBV28 and TRBJ2-7): DVKVTQSSRYLVKRTGEKVFLECVQDMDHENMFWYRQDPGLGLRLIYFSYDVKMKEKGDIPEGYSVSREKKERFSLILESASTNQTSMYLCASTTGTAAYEQYFGPGTRLTVT.

The chain combines TRBV2 with TRBJ2-5; 7 bases align to TRBD2. The CDR3 length is 13 residues. J gave up 9 bases and V 2 bases, and 6 bases lay outside the gene matches. Germline values: CDR1 SNHLY, CDR2 FYNNEI. The CDR3 nucleotides are TGTGCCAGCAGTGAACTAGCGGACGGGGCCCAGTACTTC. This encodes CASSELADGAQYF.

This clone has only one observation. V and J are TRBV28 and TRBJ1-2; 8 bases fit TRBD1. The CDR3 loop spans 14 amino acids. V lost 3 bases to trimming and J lost 4 bases; unmatched junction nucleotides: 4. Germline V gene data show CDR1 as MDHEN and CDR2 as SYDVKM. The CDR3 DNA is TGTGCCAGCAGTTTGGACAGGGCAGCCTATGGCTACACCTTC. Protein product: CASSLDRAAYGYTF.